What follows are 21 T cell receptor beta chains derived from one specimen sequenced in a study of PD-L1 blockade in urothelial cancer. The data were produced by immunoSEQ multiplex PCR, yet TCRdb's version contains in-frame clones alone and is incomplete. The sample lists about 83,000 clones, about 85% occurring once. The starting material was PBMCs, obtained around atezolizumab (anti-PD-L1) treatment. Every receptor here comes from a woman aged 70-85 years with urothelial cancer.

The rearrangement links TRBV4-1 to TRBJ2-1, with 9 bases fitting TRBD2. CDR1 MGHRA and CDR2 YSYEKL come from the germline V gene. This CDR3 contains 18 residues. V dropped 3 bases and J dropped 2; count of bases not matched to a gene: 11. The CDR3 DNA is TGCGCCAGCAGCCAGCAAGTAGCGGGAGTAGGCACCTACAATGAGCAGTTCTTC. As protein: CASSQQVAGVGTYNEQFF.

The chain carries TRBV6-1 and TRBJ1-1; the D is unclear. The germline CDR1 and CDR2 sequences are MNHNS and SASEGT. The CDR3 covers 13 residues. V lost 3 bases, J lost 1 base, and 6 bases lay in between. CDR3 loop: CASSDYRNTEAFF. The CDR3 nucleotides are TGTGCCAGCAGTGATTATCGGAACACTGAAGCTTTCTTT.

V gene TRBV6-1 combines with J gene TRBJ1-1; D unclear. The CDR3 consists of 12 residues. Trimming took off 4 bases at V and 6 bases at J, with 9 bases between the two ends. The germline gives CDR1 MNHNS, CDR2 SASEGT. CDR3: CASSGATPEAFF. The CDR3 region has the DNA TGTGCCAGCAGTGGGGCGACCCCTGAAGCTTTCTTT.

The V and J genes are TRBV11-2 and TRBJ2-1, with 13 bases lining up with TRBD2. CDR1 SGHAT and CDR2 FQNNGV come from the germline V gene. This CDR3 spans 16 amino acids. V lost 6 bases, J lost 9 bases, and 11 bases stayed unmatched. The CDR3 DNA reads TGTGCCAGCAGTTCCAGCGGACTAGCGGGAGCCGGTGAGCAGTTCTTC. Amino acid sequence: CASSSSGLAGAGEQFF.

The chain is built from TRBV5-1 and TRBJ1-2; possibly TRBD1 for D (5 bases). The CDR3 is 15 amino acids. The V end lost 6 bases, the J end lost 8 bases, and 23 bases lay between the germline ends. Germline-derived CDR1 and CDR2 are SGHRS and YFSETQ. CDR3 sequence (DNA): TGCGCCAGCAAGGGAGGAGGTGTCGGGGCTCACGGCTACACCTTC. Translation gives CASKGGGVGAHGYTF.

The chain combines TRBV2 with TRBJ1-1; TRBD1 aligns across 11 bases. Germline V lookup: CDR1 SNHLY, CDR2 FYNNEI. Germline trimming cut 4 bases from V and 5 bases from J; bases unmatched to any gene: 9. CDR3 length: 16 residues. CDR3 residues: CASSGDRGTFKTEAFF. CDR3 bases: TGTGCCAGCAGTGGGGACAGGGGGACTTTTAAGACTGAAGCTTTCTTT. The full variable domain, rest sourced from reference TRBV2 and TRBJ1-1, is EPEVTQTPSHQVTQMGQEVILRCVPISNHLYFYWYRQILGQKVEFLVSFYNNEISEKSEIFDDQFSVERPDGSNFTLKIRSTKLEDSAMYFCASSGDRGTFKTEAFFGQGTRLTVV.

V is TRBV19 and J is TRBJ1-5; tentative D call: TRBD1 (5 bases). The CDR3 consists of 15 residues. The germline V gene has CDR1 LNHDA and CDR2 SQIVND (reference sequence). The V and J ends lost 5 bases and 2 bases respectively, with 13 bases between them. The CDR3 protein is CASSGGVTGNQPQHF. The CDR3 region has the DNA TGTGCCAGTAGTGGAGGGGTTACGGGCAATCAGCCCCAGCATTTT.

The chain uses TRBV6-5 and TRBJ2-2; D not resolved. CDR3 length equals 14 residues. Germline-derived CDR1 and CDR2 are MNHEY and SVGAGI. V was pared by 3 bases and J by 3 bases, with 8 bases between. As DNA, the CDR3 is TGTGCCAGCAGTTATTATCAGGACACCGGGGAGCTGTTTTTT. It codes for CASSYYQDTGELFF.

The chain carries TRBV4-2 and TRBJ1-4; D gene uncertain. The V end was cut by 4 bases, the J end by 2 bases, with 14 bases between. The CDR3 is 16 amino acids. Germline V CDR1 and CDR2: LGHNA, YNFKEQ. The CDR3, as DNA: TGTGCCAGCAGCCTCGTCGGTGGCGGCACTAATGAAAAACTGTTTTTT. Protein product: CASSLVGGGTNEKLFF.

The chain couples TRBV27 to TRBJ2-5; no reliable D call. Germline-derived CDR1 and CDR2 are MNHEY and SMNVEV (reference sequence). The CDR3 is 13 amino acids. V was cut by 3 bases and J by 2 bases, with 7 bases left in between. The CDR3 region is CASSFVAQETQYF. The CDR3 nucleotides are TGTGCCAGCAGTTTTGTGGCACAAGAGACCCAGTACTTC.

The CDR3 nucleotides are TGTGCCAGCAGACCCCGGGGGGAAGGGGAGACCCAGTACTTC. It specifies CASRPRGEGETQYF. The rearrangement joins TRBV7-2 to TRBJ2-5, with 7 positions matching TRBD2. The germline CDR1 and CDR2 sequences are SGHTA and FQGNSA. The CDR3 extends over 14 amino acids. With V trimmed by 6 bases and J by 5 bases, 9 bases remained unmatched.

The rearrangement links TRBV30 to TRBJ1-4; no clear D gene. CDR1 GTSNPN and CDR2 SVGIG come from the germline V gene (reference sequence). The CDR3 consists of 13 residues. V gave up 3 bases and J gave up 8 bases, with 13 bases separating them. The CDR3 nucleotides are TGTGCCTGGAGGCCACCTATGAGGGAAAAACTGTTTTTT. Translating gives CAWRPPMREKLFF.

This clone was seen once. The chain uses TRBV28 and TRBJ1-2, with D possibly matching TRBD1 (5 bases). The CDR3 contains 16 residues. The V end was cut by 2 bases, the J end by 0 bases, with 13 bases between. From germline, CDR1 is MDHEN and CDR2 SYDVKM. The CDR3 sequence is CASSLPGHPTNYGYTF. CDR3 DNA: TGTGCCAGCAGTTTACCCGGACACCCTACTAACTATGGCTACACCTTC.

The rearrangement uses TRBV30 and TRBJ2-2; tentatively, D is TRBD1 (5 bases). With 0 bases removed from V and 6 bases from J, the gap between germline ends came to 11 bases. The CDR3 sequence is 14 residues long. Per germline, CDR1 GTSNPN and CDR2 SVGIG (reference sequence). DNA for the CDR3: TGTGCCTGGAGTGTAAAGGGGCCGGCCGGGGAGCTGTTTTTT. Protein product: CAWSVKGPAGELFF.

Remarks on this clone: The junction and the germline gene differ at one end; a read error may be behind it. The CDR3 DNA follows: TGTGCCAGCTCCCCACAGGGGTCACGCTCTGGGGCCAACGTCCTGACTTTC. Encoded protein: CASSPQGSRSGANVLTF. The chain links TRBV18 to TRBJ2-6, with 7 bases identical to TRBD1. CDR1 and CDR2 (germline): KGHSH, LQKENI. This CDR3 has 17 amino acids. The variable domain in full, with the rest retrieved from reference TRBV18 and TRBJ2-6, is NAGVMQNPRHLVRRRGQEARLRCSPMKGHSHVYWYRQLPEEGLKFMVYLQKENIIDESGMPKERFSAEFPKEGPSILRIQQVVRGDSAAYFCASSPQGSRSGANVLTFGAGSRLTVL.

This sequence joins TRBV29-1 and TRBJ1-1, with 7 bases aligning to TRBD1. Losses at the gene ends were 0 bases for V and 3 bases for J; bases not matched to a gene: 7. CDR3 size: 15 residues. Germline CDR1 reads SQVTM; CDR2 reads ANQGSEA. The CDR3 DNA reads TGCAGCGTTGAAGATAACAGGGGCCGAGACACTGAAGCTTTCTTT. Translated: CSVEDNRGRDTEAFF. Based on the CDR3 plus reference TRBV29-1 and TRBJ1-1, the full variable domain is SAVISQKPSRDICQRGTSLTIQCQVDSQVTMMFWYRQQPGQSLTLIATANQGSEATYESGFVIDKFPISRPNLTFSTLTVSNMSPEDSSIYLCSVEDNRGRDTEAFFGQGTRLTVV.

The chain employs TRBV2 and TRBJ2-5, with TRBD2 identical over 9 bases. J lost 5 bases, V lost 6 bases, and 10 bases had no gene match. Germline loops: CDR1 SNHLY, CDR2 FYNNEI. This CDR3 has 15 residues. The CDR3 DNA reads TGTGCCAGCAGCACAGCGGGGGGTATCGGGGAGACCCAGTACTTC. It yields the protein CASSTAGGIGETQYF.

This sequence joins TRBV6-1 and TRBJ1-2, with 9 positions matching TRBD1. This CDR3 is 13 amino acids long. V shed 7 bases and J 6 bases; nucleotides not matched to a gene: 6. Per the germline V gene, CDR1 is MNHNS and CDR2 is SASEGT. The CDR3 DNA is TGTGCCAGCAAGGGACAGGGAAGAGATGGCTACACCTTC. It codes for CASKGQGRDGYTF.

This chain joins TRBV7-9 and TRBJ1-2, with D possibly being TRBD1 (6 bases). The CDR3 is 15 amino acids. CDR1 and CDR2 (germline): SEHNR, FQNEAQ (reference sequence). V shed 6 bases and J shed 5 bases, with 19 bases lying between them. CDR3 in DNA: TGTGCCAGCAGAAATAGTGGGGAGCAGGGGTATGGCTACACCTTC. Translated, it gives CASRNSGEQGYGYTF.

This sequence joins TRBV15 and TRBJ2-6, with unresolved D. CDR3 size: 18 residues. Trimming took 0 bases from V and 0 from J, leaving 12 bases between them. The V gene's germline CDR1 is LNHNV and CDR2 YYDKDF (reference sequence). CDR3 DNA: TGTGCCACCAGCAGAGAATGGTGGCAGTACTCTGGGGCCAACGTCCTGACTTTC. It is translated as CATSREWWQYSGANVLTF.

The chain employs TRBV5-8 and TRBJ1-1; 7 nucleotides align to TRBD1. The junction had 5 bases not matched to a gene; V was cut back by 4 bases and J by 5 bases. The V gene's germline CDR1 is SGHTS and CDR2 YDEGEE. The CDR3 runs to 13 residues. CDR3 amino acids: CASSKTGRTEAFF. The CDR3 DNA reads TGTGCCAGCAGCAAGACAGGGAGGACTGAAGCTTTCTTT.